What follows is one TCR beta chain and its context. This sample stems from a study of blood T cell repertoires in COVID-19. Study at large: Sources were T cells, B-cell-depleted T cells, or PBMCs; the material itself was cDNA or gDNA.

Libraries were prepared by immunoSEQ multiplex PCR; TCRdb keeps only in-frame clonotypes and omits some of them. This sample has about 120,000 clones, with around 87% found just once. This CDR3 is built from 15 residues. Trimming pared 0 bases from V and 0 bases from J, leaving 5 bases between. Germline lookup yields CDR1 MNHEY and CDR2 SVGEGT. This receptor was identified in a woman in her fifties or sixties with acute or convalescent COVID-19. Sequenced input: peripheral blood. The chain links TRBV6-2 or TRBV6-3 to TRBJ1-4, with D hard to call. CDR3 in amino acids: CASSYSRATNEKLFF. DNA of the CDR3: TGTGCCAGCAGTTACTCGAGGGCAACTAATGAAAAACTGTTTTTT.